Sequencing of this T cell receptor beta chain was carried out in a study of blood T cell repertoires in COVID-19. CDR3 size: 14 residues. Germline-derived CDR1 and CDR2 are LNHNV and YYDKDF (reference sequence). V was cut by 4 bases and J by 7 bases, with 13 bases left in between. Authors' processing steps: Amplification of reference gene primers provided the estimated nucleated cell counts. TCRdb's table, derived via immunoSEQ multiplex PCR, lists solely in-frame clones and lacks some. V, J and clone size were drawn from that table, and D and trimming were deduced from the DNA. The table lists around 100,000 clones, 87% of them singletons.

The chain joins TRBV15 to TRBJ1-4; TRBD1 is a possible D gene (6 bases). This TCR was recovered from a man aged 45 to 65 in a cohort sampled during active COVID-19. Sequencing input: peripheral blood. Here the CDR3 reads CATSKAGAGEKLFF. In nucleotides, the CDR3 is TGTGCCACCAGCAAGGCGGGGGCCGGTGAAAAACTGTTTTTT. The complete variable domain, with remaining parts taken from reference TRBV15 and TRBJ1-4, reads DAMVIQNPRYQVTQFGKPVTLSCSQTLNHNVMYWYQQKSSQAPKLLFHYYDKDFNNEADTPDNFQSRRPNTSFCFLDIRSPGLGDTAMYLCATSKAGAGEKLFFGSGTQLSVL.